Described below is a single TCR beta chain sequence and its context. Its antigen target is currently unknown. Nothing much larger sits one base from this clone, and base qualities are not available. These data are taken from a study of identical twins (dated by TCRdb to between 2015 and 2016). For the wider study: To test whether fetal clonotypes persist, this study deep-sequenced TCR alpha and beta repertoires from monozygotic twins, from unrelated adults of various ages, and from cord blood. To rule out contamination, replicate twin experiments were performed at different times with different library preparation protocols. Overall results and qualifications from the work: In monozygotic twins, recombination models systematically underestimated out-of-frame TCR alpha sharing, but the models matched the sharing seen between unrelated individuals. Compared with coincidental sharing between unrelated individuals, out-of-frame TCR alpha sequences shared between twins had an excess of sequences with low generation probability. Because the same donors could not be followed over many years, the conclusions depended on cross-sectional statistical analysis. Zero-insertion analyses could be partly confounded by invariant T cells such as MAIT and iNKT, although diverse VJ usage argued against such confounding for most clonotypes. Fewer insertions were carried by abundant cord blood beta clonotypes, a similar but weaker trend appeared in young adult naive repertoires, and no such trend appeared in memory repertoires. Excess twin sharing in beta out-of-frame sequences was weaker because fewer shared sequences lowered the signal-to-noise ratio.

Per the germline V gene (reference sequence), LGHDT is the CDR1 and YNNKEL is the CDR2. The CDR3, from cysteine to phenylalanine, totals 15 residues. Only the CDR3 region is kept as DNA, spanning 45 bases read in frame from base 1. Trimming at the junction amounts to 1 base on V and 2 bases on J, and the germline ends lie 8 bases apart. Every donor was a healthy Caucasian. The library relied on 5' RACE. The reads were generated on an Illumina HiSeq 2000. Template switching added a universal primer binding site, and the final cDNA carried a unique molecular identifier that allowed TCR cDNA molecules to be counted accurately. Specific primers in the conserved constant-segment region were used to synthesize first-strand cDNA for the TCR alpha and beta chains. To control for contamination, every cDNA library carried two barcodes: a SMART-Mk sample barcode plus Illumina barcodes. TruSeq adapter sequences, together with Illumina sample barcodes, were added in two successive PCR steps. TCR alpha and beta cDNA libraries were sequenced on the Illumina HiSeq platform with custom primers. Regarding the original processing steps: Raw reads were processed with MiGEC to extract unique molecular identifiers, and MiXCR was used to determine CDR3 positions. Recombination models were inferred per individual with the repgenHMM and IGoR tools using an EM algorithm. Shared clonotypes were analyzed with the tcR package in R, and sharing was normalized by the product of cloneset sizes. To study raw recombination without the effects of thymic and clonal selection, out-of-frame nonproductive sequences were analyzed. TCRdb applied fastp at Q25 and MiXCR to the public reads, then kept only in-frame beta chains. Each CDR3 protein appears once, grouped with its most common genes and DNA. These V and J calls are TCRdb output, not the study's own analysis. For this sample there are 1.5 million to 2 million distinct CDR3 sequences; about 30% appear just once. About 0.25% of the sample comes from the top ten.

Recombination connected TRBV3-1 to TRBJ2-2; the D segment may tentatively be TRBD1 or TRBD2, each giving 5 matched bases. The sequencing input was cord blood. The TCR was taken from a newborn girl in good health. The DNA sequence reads TGTGCCAGCAGCCAAGCCGGGACCAACACCGGGGAGCTGTTTTTT. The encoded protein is CASSQAGTNTGELFF.